This T cell receptor beta chain was recovered during a study of CD8 T cells in ankylosing spondylitis. Whole-study findings and limits: About 8 highly homologous variants made up a TCR beta motif that seemed to typify ankylosing spondylitis blood. Past studies reported some motif variants in reactive arthritis synovial fluid and blood. Disease-linked clones, CD8+, were relatively rare in peripheral blood. Disease-linked clones reportedly concentrated significantly in matched ankylosing spondylitis synovial fluid.

Researchers built TCR beta libraries using quantitative 5'-RACE with molecular barcodes. TCRdb reprocessed the 5' RACE reads with MiXCR, giving one entry per CDR3 protein. The sample holds 700,000 to 850,000 distinct CDR3 sequences, roughly 12% seen once. CDR1 is MDHEN and CDR2 is SYDVKM in the germline V gene. Trimming removed 4 bases at V and 4 bases at J, with 23 bases between. The CDR3 loop spans 17 amino acids. This clonotype has just a few counts. Its specificity is unknown. V is TRBV28 and J is TRBJ2-7; the D gene is possibly TRBD2 (6 bases). This clonotype was obtained from a male donor with ankylosing spondylitis. The source material was blood, either unsorted or a sorted T cell fraction (not recorded which). CDR3 loop: CASSSSTPRGARYEQYF. CDR3 nucleotides: TGTGCCAGCAGTTCATCTACCCCCCGCGGGGCTAGGTACGAGCAGTACTTC.